Listed below are T cell receptor beta chains from one sample, sequenced in a study of cytomegalovirus exposure and HLA in healthy donors. The data were produced by immunoSEQ multiplex PCR, yet TCRdb's version contains in-frame clones alone and is incomplete. Its table records some 160,000 clones. The sequenced sample was PBMCs. Every receptor here comes from a man aged 25-45 years in good health and CMV-seronegative. CDR3s include the opening cysteine and the closing phenylalanine or tryptophan. A D gene is named only where the DNA matches it firmly.

cdr3_aa d_call j_call v_call
CASSSVYEQFF - TRBJ2-1 TRBV5-1
CASSHATGNTIYF - TRBJ1-3 TRBV4-1
CASSRTSGRHTQYF TRBD2 TRBJ2-3 TRBV28
CASSVSGPGNTIYF - TRBJ1-3 TRBV2
CASSLAGVTEAFF - TRBJ1-1 TRBV5-1
CATTISGLINEKLFF - TRBJ1-4 TRBV15
CATNSGNTIYF - TRBJ1-3 TRBV25-1
CASSQTGGAGELFF TRBD1 TRBJ2-2 TRBV19
CSVGLKDYGYTF - TRBJ1-2 TRBV29-1
CASSWGQGRGYEQYF TRBD1 - TRBV6-5
CASRKGGSNQPQHF - TRBJ1-5 TRBV25-1
CASSSGPEGYGYTF - TRBJ1-2 TRBV5-5
CASSFGQGNQPQHF TRBD1 TRBJ1-5 TRBV27
CASSIKTTYYEQYF - TRBJ2-7 TRBV19
CASSQVSPSTDTQYF - TRBJ2-3 TRBV4-3
CASSLKDWAGAFAEAFF - TRBJ1-1 TRBV5-4
CASSPTGVPEAFF TRBD1 TRBJ1-1 TRBV7-2
CASSFRNRAGADTQYF - TRBJ2-3 TRBV11-3
CASSEGVNQPQHF - TRBJ1-5 TRBV19
CASSPTEFGSPLHF - TRBJ1-6 TRBV6-5
CASSLGGRAYHEQYF TRBD2 - TRBV7-2
CASSLEGLAGGSAKNIQYF TRBD2 TRBJ2-4 TRBV5-4
CASSLTPGQGGEKLFF TRBD1 TRBJ1-4 TRBV18
CASSALDSYRDGQYTGELFF - TRBJ2-2 TRBV9
CASSRSAGYRQGEQFF - TRBJ2-1 TRBV9